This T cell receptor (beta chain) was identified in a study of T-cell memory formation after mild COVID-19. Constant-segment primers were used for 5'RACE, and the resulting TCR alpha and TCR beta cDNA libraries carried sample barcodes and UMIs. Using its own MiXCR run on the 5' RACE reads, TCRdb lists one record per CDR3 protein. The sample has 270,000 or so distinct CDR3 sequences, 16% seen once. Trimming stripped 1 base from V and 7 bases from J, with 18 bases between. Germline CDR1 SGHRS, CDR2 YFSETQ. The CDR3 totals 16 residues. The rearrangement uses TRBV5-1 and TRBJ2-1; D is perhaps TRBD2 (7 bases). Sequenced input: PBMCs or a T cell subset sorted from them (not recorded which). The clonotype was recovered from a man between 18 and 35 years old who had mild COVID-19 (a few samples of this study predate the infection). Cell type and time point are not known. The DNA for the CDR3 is TGCGCCAGCAGCTTGAGGAAAGAGGGGGGGCTTAATGAGCAGTTCTTC. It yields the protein CASSLRKEGGLNEQFF.